This T cell receptor (beta chain) came from a study of blood T cell repertoires in COVID-19. Which cohort a participant joined came from the clinical history participants gave. Symptom resolution, clearance, or two negative PCRs marked donors in Cohort 3 as recovered. The CDR3 consists of 13 residues. CDR1 and CDR2 (germline): SGHDT, YYEEEE. V dropped 10 bases and J dropped 6; count of bases not matched to a gene: 4. In the authors' workflow: Counts of nucleated cells, estimated from reference gene primer amplification, were obtained. Sequencing was performed with immunoSEQ multiplex PCR; in TCRdb, only in-frame clones are kept and a portion is missing. V and J calls and clone size are those listed in that table; D and trimming were worked out from the DNA. The data contain 250,000 to 300,000 clones, about 93% of them seen just once; the ten biggest clones take up around 1.1%.

V and J are TRBV5-6 and TRBJ2-3; 14 nucleotides match TRBD2. Sequencing was carried out using PBMCs or T cells enriched from blood (not recorded which). The sequence came from a woman aged 25 to 39 who had recovered from COVID-19. In nucleotides, the CDR3 is TGTGCCGGAGGGACTAGCGGGAGTGATACGCAGTATTTT. Translating it yields CAGGTSGSDTQYF.